The next 10 T cell receptor beta chains were all read from a single sample in a study of blood T cell repertoires in COVID-19. The repertoire was sequenced with immunoSEQ multiplex PCR; TCRdb's copy has only in-frame clones and lacks some. The table records over 250,000 clones, approximately 88% of them present only once. Material for sequencing was PBMCs or T cells enriched from blood (not recorded which). These receptors all come from a woman younger than 30 who had recovered from COVID-19.

The chain has TRBV7-9 and TRBJ2-4; 7 bases are shared with TRBD1. J lost 4 bases, V lost 1 base, and 1 base had no gene match. The CDR3 consists of 14 residues. Germline V gene data show CDR1 as SEHNR and CDR2 as FQNEAQ (reference sequence). CDR3 amino acids: CASSLGQGKNIQYF. The CDR3 DNA follows: TGTGCCAGCAGCTTAGGACAGGGAAAAAACATTCAGTACTTC.

The genes are TRBV12-2 and TRBJ2-7; the tabulated D call, TRBD2, remains unverified against the DNA. TRBV12-2 is reported as a pseudogene. The CDR3 is 20 amino acids. The CDR3 loop reads CASRYRARDYSLRVPYEQYF. The CDR3 bases are TGTGCAAGTCGCTACCGAGCCCGGGACTACTCCCTTCGGGTTCCCTACGAGCAGTACTTC.

The V gene is TRBV3-1 (or the pseudogene TRBV3-2), the J gene TRBJ2-7; 9 bases are a match to TRBD2. Germline values: CDR1 LGHDT, CDR2 YNNKEL (reference sequence). Unmatched junction bases numbered 5, after V lost 3 bases and J lost 2 bases. The CDR3 sequence is 15 residues long. In DNA form, the CDR3 reads TGTGCCAGCAGCCAGGAACTAGCGGGTCCCTACGAGCAGTACTTC. It codes for CASSQELAGPYEQYF.

This rearrangement joins TRBV19 to TRBJ2-1; 13 bases agree with TRBD2. This CDR3 contains 19 residues. Germline V CDR1 and CDR2: LNHDA, SQIVND (reference sequence). With 2 bases clipped from V and 3 bases from J, the junction kept 10 bases outside the gene matches. The CDR3, as DNA: TGTGCCAGTAGTATACTCGGACTAGCGGGAGCCCACTACTACAATGAGCAGTTCTTC. This encodes CASSILGLAGAHYYNEQFF.

J is TRBJ2-1 and V is TRBV6-5; 13 positions agree with TRBD2. With 6 bases clipped from V and 7 bases from J, the junction kept 6 bases outside the gene matches. The germline V gene encodes CDR1 MNHEY and CDR2 SVGAGI. This CDR3 is 15 amino acids long. CDR3 in DNA: TGTGCCAGCAGATGGACTAGCGGGAGTGGAAATGAGCAGTTCTTC. This translates into CASRWTSGSGNEQFF.

V gene TRBV15 combines with J gene TRBJ2-5; tentative D call: TRBD1 (5 bases). V was clipped by 4 bases and J by 5 bases, with 17 bases between them. There are 15 residues in the CDR3. Germline CDR1 and CDR2: LNHNV and YYDKDF (reference sequence). CDR3 sequence: CATSTLLGARETQYF. CDR3 in DNA: TGTGCCACCAGCACCCTGCTTGGGGCCCGGGAGACCCAGTACTTC.

The gene calls are TRBV27 and TRBJ1-1, with D maybe TRBD1 (5 bases). Germline-derived CDR1 and CDR2 are MNHEY and SMNVEV (reference sequence). The V and J ends lost 5 bases and 7 bases respectively, with 14 bases between them. CDR3 size: 13 residues. The CDR3 nucleotides read TGTGCCAGCAGTCCCCGACTAGGGGTTGAAGCTTTCTTT. Translation gives CASSPRLGVEAFF.

This clone was counted between two and nine times. The chain uses TRBV19 and TRBJ1-1, with a tentative D call TRBD1 (6 bases). V lost 5 bases and J 0 bases, leaving 13 bases between the germline ends. Looked up from germline, CDR1 is LNHDA and CDR2 is SQIVND (reference sequence). CDR3 length: 15 residues. The CDR3 coding sequence is TGTGCCAGTAGTCAGTTAGGGGGACTGAACACTGAAGCTTTCTTT. This sequence encodes CASSQLGGLNTEAFF.

The chain links TRBV7-8 to TRBJ2-3; 9 bases fit TRBD2. Looked up from germline, CDR1 is SGHVS and CDR2 is FQNEAQ. This CDR3 has 15 amino acids. The V and J ends lost 6 bases and 4 bases, in that order; junction bases with no gene match: 8. CDR3 protein: CASRRRGGGADTQYF. DNA for the CDR3: TGTGCCAGCAGAAGGCGGGGCGGGGGGGCAGATACGCAGTATTTT.

The chain links TRBV7-8 to TRBJ1-5, with D unresolved. CDR1 is SGHVS and CDR2 is FQNEAQ in the germline V gene. Deletions cut 5 bases from V and 6 bases from J, with 17 bases between. The CDR3 is made up of 15 amino acids. The CDR3 DNA sequence: TGTGCCAGCAGCCACCGACCCGGGAGTAGTCAGCCCCAGCATTTT. This gives the protein CASSHRPGSSQPQHF.